This record looks at one TCR beta chain sequence and its context. The target antigen is unknown. The data originate from a study of cytomegalovirus exposure and HLA in healthy donors. Findings of the study overall: Reportedly, fewer N-insertions than the 666-donor mean appeared in an Asian-associated ancestry cluster in a later analysis.

Germline V lookup: CDR1 LNHDA, CDR2 SQIVND (reference sequence). There are 15 residues in the CDR3. V shed 6 bases and J shed 7 bases, with 19 bases lying between them. Both 60 Vbeta primers and 13 Jbeta primers went into the PCR. TCRdb's copy holds only in-frame clones and misses some; the assay was immunoSEQ multiplex PCR. In the table there are under 95,000 clones, around 81% of which are singletons. The rearrangement joins TRBV19 to TRBJ1-5; D may be TRBD1 (5 bases). The receptor comes from a male donor in good health and CMV-seronegative. Sample: PBMCs. The CDR3 loop reads CASRRSGDRQQPQHF. DNA of the CDR3: TGTGCCAGTAGACGCTCGGGGGACCGCCAACAGCCCCAGCATTTT.